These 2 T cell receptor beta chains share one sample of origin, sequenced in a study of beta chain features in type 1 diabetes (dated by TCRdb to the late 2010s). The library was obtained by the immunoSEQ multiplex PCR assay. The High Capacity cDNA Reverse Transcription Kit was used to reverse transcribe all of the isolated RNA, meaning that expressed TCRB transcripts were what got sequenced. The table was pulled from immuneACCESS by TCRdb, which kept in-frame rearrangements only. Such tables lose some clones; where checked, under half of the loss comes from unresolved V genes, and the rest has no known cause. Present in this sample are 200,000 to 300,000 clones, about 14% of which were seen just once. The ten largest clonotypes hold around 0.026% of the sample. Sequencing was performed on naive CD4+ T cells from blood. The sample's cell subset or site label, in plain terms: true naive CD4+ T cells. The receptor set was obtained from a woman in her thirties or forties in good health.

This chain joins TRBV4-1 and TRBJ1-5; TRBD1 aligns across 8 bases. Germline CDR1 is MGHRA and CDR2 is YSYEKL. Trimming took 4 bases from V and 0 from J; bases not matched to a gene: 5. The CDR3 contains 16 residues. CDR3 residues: CASSPVDRDSNQPQHF. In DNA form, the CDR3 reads TGCGCCAGCAGCCCCGTGGACAGGGATAGCAATCAGCCCCAGCATTTT.

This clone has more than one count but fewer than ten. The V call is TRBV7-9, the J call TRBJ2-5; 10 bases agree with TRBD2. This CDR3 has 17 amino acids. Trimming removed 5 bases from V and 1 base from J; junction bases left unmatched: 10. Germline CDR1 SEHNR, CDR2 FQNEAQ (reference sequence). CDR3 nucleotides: TGTGCCAGCAGCCCACCCCCTAGCGGGGGCCCCCAAGAGACCCAGTACTTC. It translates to CASSPPPSGGPQETQYF.